A single sample is the source of the 20 T cell receptor beta chains below, sequenced in a study of blood T cells in healthy people across ages. With a J-beta primer mix and a sample-barcoded 5' primer, a second PCR ran 7 to 11 cycles. TCRdb analysed the 5' RACE reads with MiXCR anew, one entry per CDR3 protein. The profile covers 750,000 to 850,000 distinct CDR3 sequences, with roughly 25% appearing a single time and around 3.6% taken by the ten largest. This sample also appeared in a second study, on T cells of mothers and their children.

The specimen sequenced was blood. These receptor sequences come from a boy aged 5-17 years in good health.

This clonotype was detected a few times. The rearrangement links TRBV5-1 to TRBJ2-1; perhaps TRBD2 as D (7 bases). Per germline, CDR1 SGHRS and CDR2 YFSETQ. V was clipped by 4 bases and J by 3 bases, with 20 bases between them. CDR3 length: 17 amino acids. CDR3 bases: TGCGCCAGCAGCCGCACATGGATAAGGGGGGGCTACAATGAGCAGTTCTTC. It specifies CASSRTWIRGGYNEQFF.

This clonotype showed up just a few times. This rearrangement joins TRBV3-1 to TRBJ2-2; 8 nucleotides line up with TRBD1. This CDR3 contains 15 residues. Germline CDR1 is LGHDT and CDR2 is YNNKEL (reference sequence). V was pared by 4 bases and J by 5 bases, with 6 bases of the junction left unmatched. The CDR3 nucleotides read TGTGCCAGCAGCCCCCCGGACAGGGAGACCGGGGAGCTGTTTTTT. It codes for CASSPPDRETGELFF.

This clonotype has only a few counts. The chain employs TRBV5-6 and TRBJ2-6; tentatively, D is TRBD1 or TRBD2 (5 bases each). Trimming left V 2 bases short and J 0 bases short, with 15 bases between. Germline V gene lookup returns CDR1 SGHDT and CDR2 YYEEEE. The CDR3 runs 18 residues. CDR3 DNA: TGTGCCAGCAGCTTTCTTGAGAGGGGTACCTCTGGGGCCAACGTCCTGACTTTC. This translates into CASSFLERGTSGANVLTF.

In its sample, this clonotype was seen a few times. The rearrangement joins TRBV9 to TRBJ1-3, with D unresolved. Germline assignment: CDR1 SGDLS and CDR2 YYNGEE. The CDR3 runs to 16 residues. V lost 4 bases to trimming and J lost 2 bases, with 16 bases between them. The DNA of the CDR3 is TGTGCCAGCAGCCACAACTTACAGAGCCCTGGAAACACCATATATTTT. This sequence encodes CASSHNLQSPGNTIYF.

This chain connects TRBV27 to TRBJ2-7, with D perhaps TRBD1 or TRBD2 (5 bases each). CDR1 and CDR2 (germline): MNHEY, SMNVEV (reference sequence). Trimming took off 10 bases at V and 3 bases at J, with 19 bases between the two ends. This CDR3 has 14 residues. CDR3 residues: CATRGGRALYEQYF. The CDR3 DNA reads as TGTGCCACAAGGGGCGGGCGGGCCCTCTACGAGCAGTACTTC.

The rearrangement uses TRBV5-1 and TRBJ2-3; 12 nucleotides agree with TRBD2. V lost 4 bases, J lost 1 base, and 10 bases stayed unmatched. The CDR3 totals 18 residues. Germline values: CDR1 SGHRS, CDR2 YFSETQ. The CDR3 region has the DNA TGCGCCAGCAGCCCGGGACTAGCGGGTCCAAGGGGCACAGATACGCAGTATTTT. It is translated as CASSPGLAGPRGTDTQYF.

This chain links TRBV5-1 with TRBJ2-1; either TRBD1 or TRBD2 may fit D (6 bases each). V was clipped by 1 base and J by 4 bases, with 12 bases between them. CDR1 is SGHRS, CDR2 YFSETQ, per germline. The CDR3 covers 15 residues. This CDR3 is CASSLISGAYNEQFF. The DNA of the CDR3 is TGCGCCAGCAGCTTGATATCGGGGGCGTACAATGAGCAGTTCTTC.

The chain recombines TRBV7-2 with TRBJ1-1; 7 bases agree with TRBD1. The CDR3 sequence is 14 residues long. Germline-derived CDR1 and CDR2 are SGHTA and FQGNSA. J lost 4 bases, V lost 4 bases, and 6 bases had no gene match. CDR3 in DNA: TGTACCAGCAGCTCAACAGGGGAGGTCACTGAAGCTTTCTTT. It codes for CTSSSTGEVTEAFF.

This chain links TRBV11-2 with TRBJ2-7; possibly TRBD2 for D (6 bases). The CDR3 has 14 residues. CDR1 is SGHAT and CDR2 is FQNNGV in the germline V gene. V shed 9 bases and J shed 0 bases, with 15 bases lying between them. CDR3 DNA sequence: TGTGCCAGTACTGGAGGGGTTGGCTCCTACGAGCAGTACTTC. This sequence encodes CASTGGVGSYEQYF.

Points on this clonotype: At one boundary the junction diverges from the germline segment, which might be a read error. This chain connects TRBV5-1 to TRBJ1-1; D is possibly TRBD1 (6 bases). Germline loops: CDR1 SGHRS, CDR2 YFSETQ. This CDR3 is built from 16 residues. The CDR3 bases are TGCGCCAGCAGCATAGGACAGCGCCAGAGGGACACTGAACCTTTCTTT. This translates into CASSIGQRQRDTEPFF.

The rearrangement joins TRBV29-1 to TRBJ2-1; D may correspond to TRBD1 or TRBD2 (7 bases each). Looked up from germline, CDR1 is SQVTM and CDR2 is ANQGSEA. Trimming pared 0 bases from V and 1 base from J, leaving 10 bases between. This CDR3 is 15 amino acids long. CDR3 sequence reads: CSVEDRGGSYNEQFF. DNA of the CDR3: TGCAGCGTTGAAGACAGGGGGGGGTCCTACAATGAGCAGTTCTTC.

CDR3 protein: CASSQVEGQAEAFF. Here the CDR3 DNA reads TGCGCCAGCAGCCAAGTTGAGGGGCAGGCTGAAGCTTTCTTT. The rearrangement links TRBV4-1 to TRBJ1-1; D is perhaps TRBD1 (5 bases). Germline V gene sequence: CDR1 MGHRA, CDR2 YSYEKL. This CDR3 is built from 14 residues. Between the trimmed V and J ends, which lost 1 base and 6 bases, there was a span of 12 bases.

This clonotype was seen only a few times. The chain is built from TRBV25-1 and TRBJ2-5; TRBD1 agrees at 9 bases. The germline gives CDR1 MGHDK, CDR2 SYGVNS. Trimming took 5 bases from V and 4 from J; bases not matched to a gene: 8. CDR3 length: 15 amino acids. CDR3 DNA: TGTGCCAGCAGTTCGACAGGGGGAAACGTAGAGACCCAGTACTTC. It translates to CASSSTGGNVETQYF.

This clonotype occurred once. The gene calls are TRBV29-1 and TRBJ2-1; 9 bases line up with TRBD1. CDR1 and CDR2 from the germline V gene are SQVTM and ANQGSEA. The CDR3 has 14 residues. J was trimmed by 5 bases and V by 7 bases; bases with no gene match: 9. The chain's CDR3 is CSAAGTGINNEQFF. The CDR3 region has the DNA TGCAGCGCAGCCGGGACAGGGATTAACAATGAGCAGTTCTTC.

The V and J genes are TRBV3-1 and TRBJ2-7; 11 bases agree with TRBD1. V was pared by 0 bases and J by 6 bases, with 4 bases of the junction left unmatched. The CDR3 has 15 amino acids. Germline CDR1 is LGHDT and CDR2 is YNNKEL (reference sequence). The DNA for the CDR3 is TGTGCCAGCAGCCAAGATAGGACAGGGGGCCGCGAGCAGTACTTC. This gives the protein CASSQDRTGGREQYF.

This clonotype was detected a few times. The J gene is TRBJ2-3, the V gene TRBV25-1; D is perhaps TRBD1 (6 bases). V was trimmed by 6 bases and J by 2 bases, leaving 24 bases between them. The CDR3 length is 18 residues. Germline loops: CDR1 MGHDK, CDR2 SYGVNS. CDR3: CASSSRRMDRQYTDTQYF. The CDR3 DNA reads as TGTGCCAGCAGCTCACGCCGCATGGACAGACAATACACAGATACGCAGTATTTT.

The rearrangement uses TRBV20-1 and TRBJ2-5; possibly TRBD1 for D (6 bases). The last part of the DNA fits TRBJ2-7 better; the J call may be wrong. The CDR3 length is 14 residues. Germline lookup yields CDR1 DFQATT and CDR2 SNEGSKA (reference sequence). The CDR3 sequence: CSAARRAGDYEQYF. The CDR3 bases are TGCAGTGCTGCCCGCCGGGCAGGGGACTACGAGCAGTACTTC.

A few counts support this clonotype. The chain recombines TRBV25-1 with TRBJ2-5; D is perhaps TRBD2 (7 bases). TRBJ2-7 explains the end of the DNA better; the J call may be wrong. CDR3 length equals 17 residues. CDR1 is MGHDK, CDR2 SYGVNS, per germline. CDR3 region: CASIAFNWGRESYEQYF. The CDR3 nucleotides read TGTGCCAGCATCGCCTTTAACTGGGGGCGGGAGTCGTACGAGCAGTACTTC.

J is TRBJ1-4 and V is TRBV28, with D perhaps matching TRBD1 (5 bases). CDR3 length: 15 residues. Per germline, CDR1 MDHEN and CDR2 SYDVKM. Trimming cost V 3 bases and J 10 bases, with 18 bases left between them. The CDR3: CASSFNGDSGGKLFF. For the CDR3, the DNA is TGTGCCAGCAGTTTCAACGGGGATTCGGGGGGAAAACTGTTTTTT.

This clonotype was seen only a few times. V is TRBV27 and J is TRBJ2-1, with 8 bases that match TRBD2. The CDR3 extends over 13 amino acids. CDR1 is MNHEY and CDR2 is SMNVEV in the germline V gene (reference sequence). V shed 8 bases and J 6 bases; nucleotides not matched to a gene: 6. In nucleotides, the CDR3 is TGTGCCAGCTCCACGGGAGGGTTCAATGAGCAGTTCTTC. Encoded protein: CASSTGGFNEQFF.